The sequence of this TCR beta chain was determined in a study of T-cell memory formation after mild COVID-19. Trimming pared 2 bases from V and 5 bases from J, leaving 7 bases between. Looked up from germline, CDR1 is MNHEY and CDR2 is SVGAGI. The CDR3 is made up of 13 amino acids. TCRdb re-called the 5' RACE reads through MiXCR, storing one row per CDR3 protein. The table lists roughly 400,000 distinct CDR3 sequences, roughly 26% of them singletons. The chain couples TRBV6-5 to TRBJ1-5; D perhaps matches TRBD1 (5 bases). The sequence came from an adult woman who had mild COVID-19 (a few samples of this study predate the infection). Cell type and time point are not known. The sample was PBMCs or a T cell subset sorted from them (not recorded which). Here the CDR3 DNA reads TGTGCCAGCAGTTACGACAGAGATCAGCCCCAGCATTTT. This translates into CASSYDRDQPQHF.